The 14 T cell receptor beta chains below come from one sample, sequenced in a study of Ad26.COV2.S vaccination and SARS-CoV-2 variants. Assay used: immunoSEQ multiplex PCR; TCRdb lists only in-frame clones, some missing. Among some 350,000 clones listed, approximately 85% were seen once. Treatment denoted: some 20 received Ad26.COV2.S at low or high dose, single or two shots; roughly 5 received placebo; per-sample allocation not given. Sampling was performed 63 days after the first vaccine or placebo injection. The specimen comprised peripheral blood, sampled in a trial of Ad26.COV2.S vaccine versus placebo. Source of these receptors: a person between 18 and 60 years old who received the Ad26.COV2.S COVID-19 vaccine or a placebo.

The V and J genes are TRBV6-2 or TRBV6-3 and TRBJ2-6; a possible D gene is TRBD2 (5 bases). From germline, CDR1 is MNHEY and CDR2 SVGEGT. V lost 5 bases to trimming and J lost 1 base, with 6 bases between them. CDR3 size: 14 residues. The CDR3 sequence is CASSLASGANVLTF. The DNA for the CDR3 is TGTGCCAGCAGTCTAGCTTCTGGGGCCAACGTCCTGACTTTC.

The chain couples TRBV10-3 to TRBJ1-1; possible D gene TRBD1, 6 bases. Trimming shortened V by 6 bases and J by 2 bases, and 13 bases separated the two germline ends. The CDR3 has 14 residues. The germline CDR1 and CDR2 sequences are ENHRY and SYGVKD. Written as DNA, the CDR3 is TGTGCCATCAGGGGTCAGGGGACCAACACTGAAGCTTTCTTT. As protein: CAIRGQGTNTEAFF.

The chain uses TRBV5-1 and TRBJ2-3; weak D call: TRBD1 (5 bases). The CDR3 contains 16 residues. The germline V and J ends were trimmed by 5 bases and 0 bases, with 16 bases remaining between them. Germline CDR1 SGHRS, CDR2 YFSETQ. In DNA form, the CDR3 reads TGCGCCAGCAGTTCAGGGCTCCAGGAGAGCACAGATACGCAGTATTTT. Amino acids: CASSSGLQESTDTQYF.

This clone was observed a single time. J is TRBJ2-1 and V is TRBV20-1; 13 bases line up with TRBD2. Unmatched junction bases numbered 11, after V lost 3 bases and J lost 12 bases. The germline gives CDR1 DFQATT, CDR2 SNEGSKA (reference sequence). This CDR3 comprises 15 residues. The CDR3 sequence: CSASEGGTSGIGQFF. CDR3 coding DNA: TGCAGTGCTAGTGAGGGTGGGACTAGCGGGATTGGGCAGTTCTTC.

The chain joins TRBV5-8 to TRBJ1-5; 8 bases are shared with TRBD1. The CDR3 is 15 amino acids. J lost 4 bases, V lost 5 bases, and 8 bases had no gene match. CDR1 SGHTS and CDR2 YDEGEE come from the germline V gene. Here the CDR3 reads CASSYGQGLNQPQHF. The CDR3 DNA reads TGTGCCAGCAGTTACGGACAGGGCCTTAATCAGCCCCAGCATTTT.

The rearrangement links TRBV2 to TRBJ1-6; possible D gene TRBD1, 5 bases. Between the trimmed V and J ends, which lost 4 bases and 0 bases, there was a span of 7 bases. This CDR3 has 15 residues. Germline CDR1 and CDR2: SNHLY and FYNNEI. The DNA of the CDR3 is TGTGCCAGCAGTGGGGGCAGCTCCTATAATTCACCCCTCCACTTT. Its translation: CASSGGSSYNSPLHF.

The chain joins TRBV11-2 to TRBJ1-2; 9 nucleotides line up with TRBD1. V was clipped by 0 bases and J by 5 bases; unmatched bases: 4. Germline V gene data show CDR1 as SGHAT and CDR2 as FQNNGV. The length of the CDR3 is 15 residues. In DNA form, the CDR3 reads TGTGCCAGCAGCTTAGAGACAGGGGGTCCTTATGGCTACACCTTC. Amino acid sequence: CASSLETGGPYGYTF.

The chain employs TRBV27 and TRBJ1-1; no definite D call. Germline CDR1 is MNHEY and CDR2 is SMNVEV (reference sequence). Trimming shortened V by 0 bases and J by 9 bases, and 14 bases separated the two germline ends. There are 14 residues in the CDR3. CDR3 bases: TGTGCCAGCAGTTTATCAGTAGGACCTTCCCAAGCTTTCTTT. Its protein is CASSLSVGPSQAFF.

The chain employs TRBV3-1 (or the pseudogene TRBV3-2) and TRBJ1-2; 12 bases map to TRBD1. V lost 4 bases to trimming and J lost 7 bases; unmatched junction nucleotides: 4. There are 14 residues in the CDR3. Germline-derived CDR1 and CDR2 are LGHDT and YNNKEL (reference sequence). The CDR3 sequence is CASSLGQGASGYTF. DNA for the CDR3: TGTGCCAGCAGCCTGGGACAGGGGGCGTCTGGCTACACCTTC.

V and J are TRBV9 and TRBJ2-1; D is unresolved. The V gene's germline CDR1 is SGDLS and CDR2 YYNGEE. CDR3 length: 13 amino acids. Trimming shortened V by 0 bases and J by 7 bases, and 8 bases separated the two germline ends. This CDR3 reads CASSVGPRNEQFF. DNA of the CDR3: TGTGCCAGCAGCGTAGGACCTCGGAATGAGCAGTTCTTC.

The chain joins TRBV7-9 to TRBJ2-7, with 8 bases aligning to TRBD2. Germline CDR1 is SEHNR and CDR2 is FQNEAQ (reference sequence). V gave up 10 bases and J gave up 4 bases; unmatched junction bases: 12. The CDR3 loop spans 14 amino acids. CDR3 protein: CATNPGSGSYEQYF. The CDR3 DNA is TGTGCCACGAACCCTGGCAGCGGGAGTTACGAGCAGTACTTC. The variable domain in full, with the rest retrieved from reference TRBV7-9 and TRBJ2-7, is DTGVSQNPRHKITKRGQNVTFRCDPISEHNRLYWYRQTLGQGPEFLTYFQNEAQLEKSRLLSDRFSAERPKGSFSTLEIQRTEQGDSAMYLCATNPGSGSYEQYFGPGTRLTVT.

This clone was detected once. V gene TRBV19 combines with J gene TRBJ2-7; D is perhaps TRBD1 (6 bases). The CDR3 extends over 14 amino acids. The germline V gene encodes CDR1 LNHDA and CDR2 SQIVND (reference sequence). The ends were cut back, 6 bases at V and 2 bases at J, with 14 bases in the middle. The CDR3 region has the DNA TGTGCCAGTAGCTTACACAGGGATACCTACGAGCAGTACTTC. Translation: CASSLHRDTYEQYF.

CDR3 DNA: TGTGCCAGCTCCCGACAGGGGAATGAAAAACTGTTTTTT. It specifies CASSRQGNEKLFF. The rearrangement links TRBV14 to TRBJ1-4, with 8 bases that match TRBD1. J gave up 5 bases and V 8 bases, and 4 bases lay outside the gene matches. The CDR3 contains 13 residues. Germline values: CDR1 SGHDN, CDR2 FVKESK.

The chain couples TRBV5-5 to TRBJ2-7; 9 bases map to TRBD2. The germline V gene has CDR1 SGHKS and CDR2 YYEKEE (reference sequence). V was pared by 4 bases and J by 4 bases, with 15 bases of the junction left unmatched. The CDR3 sequence is 17 residues long. CDR3 in DNA: TGTGCCAGCAGCCCGGGCCCCCTTGCGGGAGGGAGGTACGAGCAGTACTTC. Its translation is CASSPGPLAGGRYEQYF.